This paragraph covers one TCR beta chain sequence. This record comes from a study of blood T cell repertoires in COVID-19. This table comes from immunoSEQ multiplex PCR, and its TCRdb copy is limited to in-frame clones, with some not included. Of 100,000 to 150,000 clones in the sample, approximately 85% are singletons; the top ten hold roughly 3.2%. With V trimmed by 8 bases and J by 4 bases, 15 bases remained unmatched. This CDR3 spans 17 amino acids. Per the germline V gene, CDR1 is SGHTA and CDR2 is FQGNSA. This rearrangement joins TRBV7-2 to TRBJ2-2; 8 bases agree with TRBD2. The sequence was collected from an elderly woman with COVID-19, enrolled during active disease. Specimen: peripheral blood. This chain's CDR3 is CASASGGAGTFTGELFF. CDR3 nucleotide sequence: TGTGCCAGCGCATCCGGGGGGGCGGGAACCTTCACCGGGGAGCTGTTTTTT.